What follows are 23 T cell receptor beta chains derived from one specimen sequenced in a study of Tregs in tolerant kidney transplant recipients. The method was immunoSEQ multiplex PCR; TCRdb's version includes in-frame clones alone and lacks a portion of them. The sample contains some 11,000 clones, around nine tenths of which appear only once. Their specific antigens are unknown. The sample here was Tregs from blood cultured with allogeneic cells, taken before the transplant. These receptors were collected from a human patient who received a combined kidney and bone marrow transplant.

V and J are TRBV5-1 and TRBJ2-7; tentative D call: TRBD2 (5 bases). The CDR3 covers 15 residues. V was cut by 0 bases and J by 4 bases, with 14 bases left in between. Germline V gene lookup returns CDR1 SGHRS and CDR2 YFSETQ. CDR3 amino acids: CASSLGGRHPYEQYF. DNA for the CDR3: TGCGCCAGCAGCTTGGGAGGGCGACACCCTTACGAGCAGTACTTC.

CDR3 in DNA: TGTGCCATCAGTGAACAGGTCAATCAGCCCCAGCATTTT. Translation: CAISEQVNQPQHF. The chain has TRBV10-3 and TRBJ1-5, with D possibly being TRBD1 (5 bases). The CDR3 covers 13 residues. Deletions cut 3 bases from V and 3 bases from J, with 6 bases between. Germline V gene lookup returns CDR1 ENHRY and CDR2 SYGVKD.

The chain recombines TRBV6-5 with TRBJ2-7; possibly TRBD1 for D (5 bases). Germline CDR1 MNHEY, CDR2 SVGAGI. The length of the CDR3 is 14 residues. Trimming pared 1 base from V and 4 bases from J, leaving 11 bases between. The CDR3 protein is CASSYWQGSYEQYF. CDR3 nucleotide sequence: TGTGCCAGCAGTTACTGGCAGGGATCGTACGAGCAGTACTTC.

The V gene is TRBV7-8, the J gene TRBJ1-2; D may be TRBD1 (5 bases). CDR1 and CDR2 from the germline V gene are SGHVS and FQNEAQ. Trimming left V 1 base short and J 8 bases short, with 17 bases between. The CDR3 contains 15 residues. In DNA, the CDR3 is TGTGCCAGCAGCTTAGGCCCGTCAGGGTATGCGGGCTACACCTTC. Amino acids: CASSLGPSGYAGYTF.

CDR3 in amino acids: CASSASTDTQYF. The CDR3 DNA reads TGTGCCAGCAGCGCCAGCACAGATACGCAGTATTTT. This rearrangement joins TRBV9 to TRBJ2-3; unclear D gene. The CDR3 extends over 12 amino acids. Per the germline V gene, CDR1 is SGDLS and CDR2 is YYNGEE. Trimming stripped 3 bases from V and 0 bases from J, with 2 bases between. The variable domain in full, with the rest retrieved from reference TRBV9 and TRBJ2-3, is DSGVTQTPKHLITATGQRVTLRCSPRSGDLSVYWYQQSLDQGLQFLIQYYNGEERAKGNILERFSAQQFPDLHSELNLSSLELGDSALYFCASSASTDTQYFGPGTRLTVL.

Only one count was recorded for this clone. The rearrangement uses TRBV5-4 and TRBJ2-2, with TRBD2 matching 14 bases. Unmatched junction bases numbered 3, after V lost 4 bases and J lost 7 bases. The length of the CDR3 is 15 residues. CDR1 and CDR2 (germline): SGHNT, YYREEE (reference sequence). CDR3 sequence (DNA): TGTGCCAGCAGCCCGACTAGCGGGAGGGTCGGGGAGCTGTTTTTT. Its protein product is CASSPTSGRVGELFF.

This chain uses TRBV29-1 with TRBJ1-2, with D perhaps TRBD1 (5 bases). Germline values: CDR1 SQVTM, CDR2 ANQGSEA. The length of the CDR3 is 11 residues. Trimming removed 8 bases at V and 8 bases at J, with 15 bases between. This CDR3 reads CSIYGRAGYTF. DNA of the CDR3: TGCAGCATATATGGCAGGGCGGGCTACACCTTC.

In DNA, the CDR3 is TGTGCCAGCAGCTGGGGTAGAGAGACCCAGTACTTC. It codes for CASSWGRETQYF. V and J are TRBV7-9 and TRBJ2-5, with D unresolved. Trimming cost V 4 bases and J 4 bases, with 7 bases left between them. Looked up from germline, CDR1 is SEHNR and CDR2 is FQNEAQ (reference sequence). The CDR3 extends over 12 amino acids.

This clone has only one observation. The rearrangement links TRBV28 to TRBJ2-7; D gene uncertain. The CDR3 runs to 11 residues. V lost 5 bases, J lost 5 bases, and 7 bases lay in between. The germline CDR1 and CDR2 sequences are MDHEN and SYDVKM. CDR3 in DNA: TGTGCCAGCAGTGCATTCCACGAGCAGTACTTC. Residues: CASSAFHEQYF.

A few counts support this clone. This chain uses TRBV27 with TRBJ2-1; D is tentatively TRBD1 or TRBD2 (6 bases each). This CDR3 has 14 amino acids. Germline CDR1 MNHEY, CDR2 SMNVEV (reference sequence). Trimming shortened V by 3 bases and J by 5 bases, and 11 bases separated the two germline ends. CDR3 DNA: TGTGCCAGCAGTTTCTGGGGGGCGAACAATGAGCAGTTCTTC. It is translated as CASSFWGANNEQFF.

The chain links TRBV7-2 to TRBJ2-3; D is possibly TRBD1 (6 bases). CDR3 length: 16 amino acids. The germline V gene has CDR1 SGHTA and CDR2 FQGNSA. V lost 1 base, J lost 5 bases, and 16 bases lay in between. The CDR3 DNA is TGTGCCAGCAGCTTAGTGGTCCAGGGGACCAGAGATACGCAGTATTTT. This codes for CASSLVVQGTRDTQYF.

The CDR3 reads CASIARDEQFF. In DNA form, the CDR3 reads TGTGCCAGTATTGCGAGGGATGAGCAGTTCTTC. The chain links TRBV19 to TRBJ2-1; tentatively, D is TRBD2 (5 bases). This CDR3 contains 11 residues. The germline gives CDR1 LNHDA, CDR2 SQIVND (reference sequence). The V and J ends lost 7 bases and 8 bases respectively, with 9 bases between them.

The V call is TRBV2, the J call TRBJ1-5; D gene ambiguous. V was cut by 10 bases and J by 6 bases, with 22 bases left in between. The CDR3 length is 15 residues. Germline V gene data show CDR1 as SNHLY and CDR2 as FYNNEI. CDR3 nucleotide sequence: TGTGCCACCACCAAGGATGCCCGGTCGTCTCAGCCCCAGCATTTT. Protein product: CATTKDARSSQPQHF.

The chain uses TRBV9 and TRBJ2-4, with 9 bases fitting TRBD2. Germline V CDR1 and CDR2: SGDLS, YYNGEE. The CDR3 has 17 residues. Trimming at V came to 4 bases and at J to 7 bases, leaving 15 bases not matched to a gene. CDR3 loop: CASSPTHIGGRGNIQYF. The CDR3 DNA reads as TGTGCCAGCAGCCCTACCCATATCGGCGGGAGGGGGAACATTCAGTACTTC.

This chain uses TRBV5-6 with TRBJ2-1; 14 bases match TRBD2. The germline V gene encodes CDR1 SGHDT and CDR2 YYEEEE. Trimming took 4 bases from V and 3 from J; bases not matched to a gene: 12. This CDR3 has 19 amino acids. The CDR3 DNA reads as TGTGCCAGCAGCACATCCGGGACTAGCGGGAGACAGTACTACAATGAGCAGTTCTTC. Translation gives CASSTSGTSGRQYYNEQFF.

This rearrangement joins TRBV11-3 to TRBJ2-1; 10 nucleotides align to TRBD2. J gave up 7 bases and V 1 base, and 7 bases lay outside the gene matches. Germline lookup yields CDR1 SGHNT and CDR2 YENEEA. This CDR3 contains 16 residues. The CDR3 region is CASSLVFQREGNEQFF. As DNA, the CDR3 is TGTGCCAGCAGCTTAGTCTTCCAGCGGGAGGGGAATGAGCAGTTCTTC.

The J gene is TRBJ1-5, the V gene TRBV28, with D unclear. In germline, CDR1 is MDHEN, CDR2 SYDVKM. This CDR3 has 11 amino acids. V was shortened by 5 bases and J by 4 bases, with 3 bases between the two germline ends. The DNA of the CDR3 is TGTGCCAGCAGTGTAAATCAGCCCCAGCATTTT. Translation: CASSVNQPQHF.

The chain combines TRBV11-1 with TRBJ2-1; D might be TRBD2 (5 bases). The CDR3 has 17 amino acids. Germline V gives CDR1 SGHAT, CDR2 FQDESV (reference sequence). V was clipped by 3 bases and J by 3 bases, with 18 bases between them. CDR3 nucleotides: TGTGCCAGCAGCTTTTTGCCAAGCGGACGGGTCTACAATGAGCAGTTCTTC. Translated, it gives CASSFLPSGRVYNEQFF.

This clone was observed a handful of times. This rearrangement joins TRBV7-5 to TRBJ2-2; the listed D gene, TRBD2, was not tested against the DNA. TRBV7-5 is a listed pseudogene. This CDR3 spans 12 amino acids. The DNA for the CDR3 is TGTGCCAGCAGCCTATACACCGGGGAGCTGTTTTTT. This gives the protein CASSLYTGELFF.

The chain carries TRBV18 and TRBJ1-1; 8 nucleotides align to TRBD1. Germline V CDR1 and CDR2: KGHSH, LQKENI. The CDR3 is made up of 12 amino acids. The V segment lost 8 bases and the J segment 3 bases; nucleotides outside the gene matches: 2. The CDR3 DNA reads as TGTGCCAGCCAGGACAGGGACACTGAAGCTTTCTTT. Translation: CASQDRDTEAFF. Drawing the rest from reference TRBV18 and TRBJ1-1, the complete variable domain is NAGVMQNPRHLVRRRGQEARLRCSPMKGHSHVYWYRQLPEEGLKFMVYLQKENIIDESGMPKERFSAEFPKEGPSILRIQQVVRGDSAAYFCASQDRDTEAFFGQGTRLTVV.

V usage is TRBV7-9 and J usage is TRBJ1-2; D call uncertain. Looked up from germline, CDR1 is SEHNR and CDR2 is FQNEAQ (reference sequence). V lost 2 bases and J 3 bases, leaving 4 bases between the germline ends. The CDR3 contains 12 residues. The CDR3 nucleotides are TGTGCCAGCAGCTTAACTTACTATGGCTACACCTTC. It codes for CASSLTYYGYTF.

The V call is TRBV7-2, the J call TRBJ1-2, with D unclear. There are 15 residues in the CDR3. Germline values: CDR1 SGHTA, CDR2 FQGNSA. V lost 2 bases and J lost 2, with 12 bases in between. The CDR3 here is CASSLSANSNYGYTF. DNA of the CDR3: TGTGCCAGCAGCTTAAGTGCAAACTCCAACTATGGCTACACCTTC.

V and J are TRBV7-9 and TRBJ1-6; D not resolved. The CDR3 covers 12 residues. Germline loops: CDR1 SEHNR, CDR2 FQNEAQ (reference sequence). V lost 5 bases and J lost 7, with 6 bases in between. DNA for the CDR3: TGTGCCAGCAGCGTTCGGAATTCACCCCTCCACTTT. Translation: CASSVRNSPLHF.